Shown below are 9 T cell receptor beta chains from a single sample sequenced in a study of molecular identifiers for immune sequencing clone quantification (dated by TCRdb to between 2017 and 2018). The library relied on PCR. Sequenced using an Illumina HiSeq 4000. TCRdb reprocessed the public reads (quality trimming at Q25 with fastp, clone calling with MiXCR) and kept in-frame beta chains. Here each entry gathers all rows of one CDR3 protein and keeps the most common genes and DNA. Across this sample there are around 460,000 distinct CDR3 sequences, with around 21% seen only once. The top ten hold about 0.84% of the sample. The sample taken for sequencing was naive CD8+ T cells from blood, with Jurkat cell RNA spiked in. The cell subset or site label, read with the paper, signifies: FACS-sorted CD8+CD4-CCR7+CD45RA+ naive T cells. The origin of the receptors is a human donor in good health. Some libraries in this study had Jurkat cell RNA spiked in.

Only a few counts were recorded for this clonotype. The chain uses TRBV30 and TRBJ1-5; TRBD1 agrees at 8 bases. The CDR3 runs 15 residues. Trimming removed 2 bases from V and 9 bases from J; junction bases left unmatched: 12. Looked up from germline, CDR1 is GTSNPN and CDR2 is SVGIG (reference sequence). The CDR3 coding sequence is TGTGCCTGGAGTCAAGGACAGGGCCACTATGGGCCCCAGCATTTT. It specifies CAWSQGQGHYGPQHF.

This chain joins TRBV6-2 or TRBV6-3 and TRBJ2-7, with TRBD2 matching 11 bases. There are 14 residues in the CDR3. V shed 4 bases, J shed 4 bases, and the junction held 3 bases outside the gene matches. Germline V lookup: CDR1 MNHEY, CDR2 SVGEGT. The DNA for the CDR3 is TGTGCCAGCAGTTCACTAGCGGGAGAGTACGAGCAGTACTTC. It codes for CASSSLAGEYEQYF.

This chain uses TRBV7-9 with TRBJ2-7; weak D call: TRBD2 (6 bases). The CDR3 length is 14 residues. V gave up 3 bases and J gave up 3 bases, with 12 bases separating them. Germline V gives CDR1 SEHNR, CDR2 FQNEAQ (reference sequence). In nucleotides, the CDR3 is TGTGCCAGCAGCTTTCCCGGGACTGGCTACGAGCAGTACTTC. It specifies CASSFPGTGYEQYF.

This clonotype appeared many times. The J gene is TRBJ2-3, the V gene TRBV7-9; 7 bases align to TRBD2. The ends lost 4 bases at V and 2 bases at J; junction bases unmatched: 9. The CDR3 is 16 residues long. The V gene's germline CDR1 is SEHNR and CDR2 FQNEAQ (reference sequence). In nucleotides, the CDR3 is TGTGCCAGCAGCTACGGTACTAGCGCCGACACAGATACGCAGTATTTT. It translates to CASSYGTSADTDTQYF.

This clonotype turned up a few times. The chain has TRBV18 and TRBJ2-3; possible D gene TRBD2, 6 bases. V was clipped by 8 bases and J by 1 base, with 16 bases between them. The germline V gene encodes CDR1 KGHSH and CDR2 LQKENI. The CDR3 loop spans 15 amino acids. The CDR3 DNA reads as TGTGCCAGCCCCTCTGCGGGATCAGGCACAGATACGCAGTATTTT. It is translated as CASPSAGSGTDTQYF.

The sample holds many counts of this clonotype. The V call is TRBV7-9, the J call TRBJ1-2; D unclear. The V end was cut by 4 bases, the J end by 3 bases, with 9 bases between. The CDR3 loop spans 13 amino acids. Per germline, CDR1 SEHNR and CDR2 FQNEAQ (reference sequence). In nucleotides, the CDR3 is TGTGCCAGCAGCTCTAGCGGGCACTATGGCTACACCTTC. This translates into CASSSSGHYGYTF.

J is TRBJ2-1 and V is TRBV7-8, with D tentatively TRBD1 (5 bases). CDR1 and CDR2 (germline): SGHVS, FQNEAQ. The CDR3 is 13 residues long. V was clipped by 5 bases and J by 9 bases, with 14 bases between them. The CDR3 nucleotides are TGTGCCAGCAGCCCGGCGGCAGGGCCTGAGCAGTTCTTC. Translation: CASSPAAGPEQFF.

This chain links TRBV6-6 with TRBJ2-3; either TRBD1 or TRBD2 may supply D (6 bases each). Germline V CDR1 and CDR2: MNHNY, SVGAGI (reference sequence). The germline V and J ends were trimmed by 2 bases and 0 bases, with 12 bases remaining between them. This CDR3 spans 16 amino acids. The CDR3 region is CASSYGGGLSTDTQYF. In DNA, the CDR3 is TGTGCCAGCAGTTACGGTGGGGGGCTTAGCACAGATACGCAGTATTTT.

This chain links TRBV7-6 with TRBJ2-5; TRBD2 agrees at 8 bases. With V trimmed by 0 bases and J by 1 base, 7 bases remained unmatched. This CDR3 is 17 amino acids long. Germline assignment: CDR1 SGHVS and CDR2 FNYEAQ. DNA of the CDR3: TGTGCCAGCAGCTTAGCGGCGGCTAGCGGGCCCCAAGAGACCCAGTACTTC. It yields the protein CASSLAAASGPQETQYF.